This TCR beta chain came from a study of CD8 T cells in ankylosing spondylitis. CDR3 size: 16 residues. Germline assignment: CDR1 SGHRS and CDR2 YFSETQ. V lost 7 bases and J 0 bases, leaving 17 bases between the germline ends. Broader study findings: Ankylosing spondylitis blood appeared to carry a characteristic TCR beta motif of several highly homologous variants. Researchers reportedly found disease-linked clones significantly enriched in matched ankylosing spondylitis synovial fluid. Some motif variants were previously reported in reactive arthritis synovial fluid and blood.

Quantitative 5'-RACE with molecular barcodes produced the TCR beta libraries. TCRdb independently ran MiXCR on the 5' RACE reads; one entry per CDR3 protein. The sample yields fewer than 250,000 distinct CDR3 sequences, about 18% seen once. As concerns this clonotype: Its target is unknown.

Material for sequencing was blood, either unsorted or a sorted T cell fraction (not recorded which). The TCR was taken from a male donor with ankylosing spondylitis. This chain uses TRBV5-1 with TRBJ2-1; D gene unclear. The CDR3 nucleotides are TGCGCCAGCTACCCCCACCGGCCCGGCTCCTACAATGAGCAGTTCTTC. Its protein product is CASYPHRPGSYNEQFF. The full variable domain, its missing parts supplied by reference TRBV5-1 and TRBJ2-1, is KAGVTQTPRYLIKTRGQQVTLSCSPISGHRSVSWYQQTPGQGLQFLFEYFSETQRNKGNFPGRFSGRQFSNSRSEMNVSTLELGDSALYLCASYPHRPGSYNEQFFGPGTRLTVL.